These T cell receptor beta chains were read from a single sample in a study of CD8 T cells in Susac syndrome. TCRdb ran MiXCR on the immunoSEQ multiplex PCR reads and lists one entry per CDR3 protein. The sample lists more than 120,000 distinct CDR3 sequences, less than 95% occurring once. The sequencing input was CD4+ T cells from PBMCs. Receptors originate from a human donor in good health. Both conserved end residues are part of each CDR3. The order of the fields is J gene, D gene, V gene, clone size, CDR3 protein, CDR3 DNA. A D gene is named only where the DNA matches it firmly. Some rows have no size entry. The others give once, few or many, or a class for an expanded clone.

TRBJ2-3 . TRBV11-2 . CASGREDTQYF TGTGCCAGCGGGCGGGAAGATACGCAGTATTTT
TRBJ1-3 . TRBV30 . CAWSKRRFGNTIYF TGTGCCTGGAGCAAAAGAAGGTTCGGAAACACCATATATTTT
TRBJ2-3 TRBD2 TRBV20-1 . CSAPGGLAGGRTQYF TGCAGTGCCCCTGGAGGACTAGCGGGAGGGCGGACGCAGTATTTT
TRBJ2-1 TRBD2 TRBV5-4 . CASSTGLAGGGNEQFF TGTGCCAGCAGCACTGGACTAGCGGGAGGGGGGAATGAGCAGTTCTTC
TRBJ1-3 . TRBV14 . CASSPRIGNTIYF TGTGCCAGCAGCCCCCGAATTGGAAACACCATATATTTT
TRBJ2-7 . TRBV7-9 . CASSFPEQFPYEQYF TGTGCCAGCAGCTTCCCCGAGCAGTTCCCCTACGAGCAGTACTTC
TRBJ2-2 . TRBV21-1 . CASRSSGQGKNTGELFF TGTGCCAGCAGATCGTCCGGACAGGGGAAGAACACCGGGGAGCTGTTTTTT
TRBJ2-5 . TRBV18 . CASSMGYQETQYF TGTGCCAGCTCTATGGGGTACCAAGAGACCCAGTACTTC
TRBJ2-5 . TRBV7-2 . CASSFRGIQETQYF TGTGCCAGCAGCTTTAGGGGGATCCAAGAGACCCAGTACTTC
TRBJ2-3 TRBD1 TRBV3-1 . CASSHRQGGTDTQYF TGTGCCAGCAGCCATCGACAGGGCGGCACAGATACGCAGTATTTT
TRBJ2-7 . TRBV6-5 once CASSLRTALYEQYF TGTGCCAGCAGTCTTCGGACAGCCCTCTACGAGCAGTACTTC
TRBJ1-2 TRBD1 TRBV5-4 . CASSWDSVITGYTF TGTGCCAGCAGCTGGGACAGTGTAATTACTGGCTACACCTTC
TRBJ1-5 . TRBV21-1 . CASSKEDRGNQPQHF TGTGCCAGCAGCAAAGAGGACAGGGGCAATCAGCCCCAGCATTTT
TRBJ2-7 TRBD2 TRBV20-1 once CSAYRLAGASEQYF TGCAGTGCTTACCGACTAGCGGGAGCTAGTGAGCAGTACTTC
TRBJ1-4 . TRBV12-3/TRBV12-4 few CASSLGVNEKLFF TGTGCCAGCAGTTTGGGGGTAAATGAAAAACTGTTTTTT
TRBJ2-7 . TRBV10-3 . CAISGYESSYEQYF TGTGCCATCAGTGGGTACGAGAGCTCCTACGAGCAGTACTTC
TRBJ2-7 . TRBV6-1 . CASRKSKFSYEQYF TGTGCCAGCAGAAAATCCAAGTTCTCCTACGAGCAGTACTTC